The following is a T cell receptor (beta chain) sequence with its context. What it binds is not known. The data were obtained in a study of blood T cells in healthy people across ages. There are 15 residues in the CDR3. V was pared by 5 bases and J by 5 bases, with 16 bases between. A second PCR of roughly 7 to 11 cycles used a sample-barcoded 5' primer and a J-beta primer mix. Each cDNA molecule was tagged by a template-switch adaptor that had 12 random nucleotides. TCRdb re-called the 5' RACE reads through MiXCR, storing one row per CDR3 protein. The sample holds 1 million to 1.2 million distinct CDR3 sequences, 30% to 40% seen once. Study outcomes and limitations: Aged donors had fewer naive CD4+ cells and lower diversity than long-lived donors.

The receptor comes from a man between 18 and 29 years old in good health. The chain couples TRBV12-3 or TRBV12-4 to TRBJ2-1; D is ambiguous. Sequenced: blood. CDR3 amino acids: CASSPAGVVDNEQFF. The DNA of the CDR3 is TGTGCCAGCAGTCCGGCTGGGGTTGTGGACAATGAGCAGTTCTTC.